Presented here are 26 T cell receptor beta chains from one specimen sequenced in a study of T cells in Graves' hyperthyroidism and ophthalmopathy (dated 2019 in TCRdb). The method behind the library was multiplex PCR. This sample was sequenced with an Illumina HiSeq 2000. TCR beta CDR3 regions were amplified from RNA transcripts. The first round of RT-PCR for the TCR CDR3 was performed with the HTBI primer set and the Qiagen OneStep RT-PCR kit. In TCRdb, the public reads were trimmed at Q25 with fastp and aligned with MiXCR, with productive beta chains retained. Under each unique CDR3 protein, matching rows form one entry showing the most common genes and DNA. The sample table contains 550,000 to 850,000 distinct CDR3 sequences; only one count was recorded for about 17% of them. Approximately 16% of the sample belongs to the ten largest clones. Specimen: blood. These receptors all come from a woman between 45 and 65 years old with Graves' hyperthyroidism that later progressed to Graves' ophthalmopathy.

This clonotype was detected once. This sequence joins TRBV5-1 and TRBJ2-1, with 12 bases that match TRBD2. V was pared by 0 bases and J by 7 bases, with 5 bases of the junction left unmatched. This CDR3 region has 16 residues. CDR1 is SGHRS and CDR2 is YFSETQ in the germline V gene. CDR3 amino acids: CASSLGTSGARNEQFF. The CDR3 nucleotides are TGCGCCAGCAGCTTGGGGACTAGCGGGGCACGGAATGAGCAGTTCTTC.

This clonotype was observed a handful of times. A clone one base away is much larger, so this may be a read error. The conserved closing phenylalanine or tryptophan is absent in this CDR3, likely reflecting a read error. The rearrangement links TRBV6-1 to TRBJ1-1; D is perhaps TRBD1 (6 bases). The CDR3 totals 15 residues. In germline, CDR1 is MNHNS, CDR2 SASEGT. The V end was cut by 4 bases, the J end by 6 bases, with 18 bases between. The CDR3 spells CASSARLDDRPEAFL. The CDR3 DNA sequence: TGTGCCAGCAGTGCGAGGCTAGACGACAGGCCTGAAGCTTTCCTT.

The chain is built from TRBV6-1 and TRBJ1-3, with D perhaps TRBD1 (5 bases). Trimming stripped 4 bases from V and 7 bases from J, with 20 bases between. Per germline, CDR1 MNHNS and CDR2 SASEGT. CDR3 size: 16 residues. CDR3 loop: CASSVGPGRDGNTIYF. The DNA of the CDR3 is TGTGCCAGCAGTGTCGGCCCAGGGAGGGATGGTAACACCATATATTTT.

This clonotype occurred a few times. The V gene is TRBV15, the J gene TRBJ2-7; unclear D gene. The CDR3 has 14 amino acids. From germline, CDR1 is LNHNV and CDR2 YYDKDF (reference sequence). V was trimmed by 1 base and J by 1 base, leaving 8 bases between them. The CDR3 sequence: CATSRGVPSYEQYF. Here the CDR3 DNA reads TGTGCCACCAGCAGAGGGGTCCCATCCTACGAGCAGTACTTC.

The J gene is TRBJ2-3, the V gene TRBV10-2; 8 nucleotides agree with TRBD2. Germline V gene sequence: CDR1 WSHSY, CDR2 SAAADI. Trimming took 8 bases from V and 4 from J; bases not matched to a gene: 8. CDR3 length equals 14 residues. CDR3 sequence reads: CASSPGLGPDTQYF. The CDR3, as DNA: TGCGCCAGCTCTCCGGGACTAGGTCCAGATACGCAGTATTTT.

The sample holds a few counts of this clonotype. This chain links TRBV5-6 with TRBJ2-7; D ambiguous. The V end lost 3 bases, the J end lost 3 bases, and 10 bases lay between the germline ends. CDR3 length: 13 residues. Per germline, CDR1 SGHDT and CDR2 YYEEEE. CDR3 DNA: TGTGCCAGCAGCTACGACGACCTCTACGAGCAGTACTTC. Amino acids: CASSYDDLYEQYF.

The chain uses TRBV19 and TRBJ2-1, with 8 bases that match TRBD2. Looked up from germline, CDR1 is LNHDA and CDR2 is SQIVND (reference sequence). The CDR3 length is 15 residues. J lost 7 bases, V lost 5 bases, and 10 bases had no gene match. CDR3 loop: CASSPTGGTLNEQFF. CDR3 DNA: TGTGCCAGTAGTCCTACGGGGGGGACACTAAATGAGCAGTTCTTC.

There are a few counts of this clonotype. The rearrangement uses TRBV4-1 and TRBJ2-5, with 9 bases aligning to TRBD2. CDR1 is MGHRA, CDR2 YSYEKL, per germline. The CDR3 contains 23 residues. Losses at the gene ends were 0 bases for V and 0 bases for J; bases not matched to a gene: 23. CDR3 nucleotide sequence: TGCGCCAGCAGCCAAGATTACTTCCCGGGACAAACCGGGACTAGCCTGTACCAAGAGACCCAGTACTTC. Protein: CASSQDYFPGQTGTSLYQETQYF.

About this clonotype: This may stem from a read error, because a much larger clone lies one nucleotide away. The J gene is TRBJ2-7, the V gene TRBV20-1; D call uncertain. Germline lookup yields CDR1 DFQATT and CDR2 SNEGSKA (reference sequence). V lost 0 bases and J 6 bases, leaving 9 bases between the germline ends. The CDR3 totals 12 residues. This CDR3 reads CSARDLACEQYF. The CDR3 DNA reads as TGCAGTGCTAGAGATCTTGCCTGCGAGCAGTACTTC.

The V call is TRBV6-5, the J call TRBJ1-2; no clear D. This CDR3 spans 11 amino acids. V lost 3 bases and J lost 8, with 7 bases in between. Germline V CDR1 and CDR2: MNHEY, SVGAGI. For the CDR3, the DNA is TGTGCCAGCAGTTATACGGAGGGCTACACCTTC. It codes for CASSYTEGYTF.

The chain is built from TRBV19 and TRBJ1-1, with D tentatively TRBD1 (6 bases). In germline, CDR1 is LNHDA, CDR2 SQIVND (reference sequence). Trimming left V 7 bases short and J 0 bases short, with 15 bases between. CDR3 length equals 15 residues. CDR3 in DNA: TGTGCCAGTACCCCCCAGGGGAGGGTGAACACTGAAGCTTTCTTT. Its protein product is CASTPQGRVNTEAFF.

This clonotype was recorded at least ten times. The chain's CDR3 is CSVEHSQNTEAFF. In nucleotides, the CDR3 is TGCAGCGTTGAGCACAGCCAGAACACTGAAGCTTTCTTT. The rearrangement links TRBV29-1 to TRBJ1-1; D gene unclear. Trimming removed 3 bases at V and 1 base at J, with 9 bases between. This CDR3 comprises 13 residues. Germline CDR1 SQVTM, CDR2 ANQGSEA. Full variable domain (rest looked up from reference TRBV29-1 and TRBJ1-1): SAVISQKPSRDICQRGTSLTIQCQVDSQVTMMFWYRQQPGQSLTLIATANQGSEATYESGFVIDKFPISRPNLTFSTLTVSNMSPEDSSIYLCSVEHSQNTEAFFGQGTRLTVV.

The rearrangement links TRBV2 to TRBJ1-6, with TRBD1 as a possible D gene (6 bases). Per germline, CDR1 SNHLY and CDR2 FYNNEI. Trimming took off 8 bases at V and 0 bases at J, with 17 bases between the two ends. This CDR3 has 17 amino acids. CDR3 nucleotide sequence: TGTGCCAGCTCCCGAGGGGGGGAGGCCTCCTATAATTCACCCCTCCACTTT. This gives the protein CASSRGGEASYNSPLHF.

This clonotype was observed at least ten times. The V and J genes are TRBV7-9 and TRBJ1-2; D is ambiguous. V lost 5 bases and J lost 2, with 12 bases in between. CDR3 length: 14 amino acids. The germline gives CDR1 SEHNR, CDR2 FQNEAQ (reference sequence). The CDR3 loop is CASSPDRHNYGYTF. The CDR3, as DNA: TGTGCCAGCAGCCCAGATAGACACAACTATGGCTACACCTTC.

This clonotype was detected many times. V is TRBV12-3 or TRBV12-4 and J is TRBJ1-2; D might be TRBD1 (6 bases). This CDR3 region has 16 residues. Trimming pared 7 bases from V and 8 bases from J, leaving 26 bases between. CDR3 region: CASTLLRQGQLTGYTF. CDR3 DNA sequence: TGTGCCAGCACCCTACTTAGGCAGGGGCAATTGACAGGCTACACCTTC.

The chain joins TRBV9 to TRBJ2-1, with a possible D match to TRBD1 (5 bases). The V gene lost 4 bases and the J gene lost 6 bases, with 17 bases spanning the gap. The CDR3 totals 15 residues. Germline assignment: CDR1 SGDLS and CDR2 YYNGEE. CDR3 loop: CASSLWGRVGNEQFF. The CDR3 DNA is TGTGCCAGCAGCCTCTGGGGCAGGGTAGGCAATGAGCAGTTCTTC.

The V call is TRBV19, the J call TRBJ1-5; possible D gene TRBD1, 6 bases. Germline values: CDR1 LNHDA, CDR2 SQIVND (reference sequence). V was clipped by 10 bases and J by 0 bases, with 16 bases between them. CDR3 length: 15 amino acids. For the CDR3, the DNA is TGTGCCACCCAGGGGACGGGTTATAGCAATCAGCCCCAGCATTTT. Translation: CATQGTGYSNQPQHF.

This clonotype was picked up many times. This chain uses TRBV6-1 with TRBJ2-5; 8 bases are shared with TRBD2. Unmatched junction bases numbered 13, after V lost 4 bases and J lost 9 bases. There are 15 residues in the CDR3. Germline V CDR1 and CDR2: MNHNS, SASEGT. CDR3 residues: CASSARGGTWKAQYF. CDR3 nucleotide sequence: TGTGCCAGCAGTGCTCGCGGGGGGACGTGGAAGGCCCAGTACTTC.

The chain uses TRBV20-1 and TRBJ2-1; 9 bases are a match to TRBD2. This CDR3 is 14 amino acids long. V gave up 4 bases and J gave up 7 bases; unmatched junction bases: 8. Germline V gene data show CDR1 as DFQATT and CDR2 as SNEGSKA (reference sequence). CDR3 in DNA: TGCAGTGCTACAGAGGCGGGGGGGCTAAATGAGCAGTTCTTC. It translates to CSATEAGGLNEQFF.

V gene TRBV3-1 combines with J gene TRBJ2-3, with 7 bases identical to TRBD2. Germline V lookup: CDR1 LGHDT, CDR2 YNNKEL (reference sequence). The CDR3 totals 15 residues. V lost 1 base and J lost 2; bases outside the gene matches: 3. This chain's CDR3 is CASSQVGTITDTQYF. The CDR3 coding sequence is TGTGCCAGCAGCCAAGTCGGGACTATCACAGATACGCAGTATTTT.

The chain couples TRBV6-1 to TRBJ2-7; D unresolved. Germline CDR1 and CDR2: MNHNS and SASEGT. Trimming shortened V by 3 bases and J by 2 bases, and 5 bases separated the two germline ends. This CDR3 spans 12 amino acids. The CDR3 spells CASSDVPYEQYF. DNA for the CDR3: TGTGCCAGCAGTGATGTGCCCTACGAGCAGTACTTC.

This clonotype was seen a handful of times. The V gene is TRBV9, the J gene TRBJ1-2; D unresolved. CDR1 and CDR2 from the germline V gene are SGDLS and YYNGEE. The CDR3 is 14 amino acids. The V end was cut by 3 bases, the J end by 2 bases, with 11 bases between. The CDR3 region is CASSAARSNYGYTF. DNA for the CDR3: TGTGCCAGCAGCGCAGCGCGATCAAACTATGGCTACACCTTC.

The chain is built from TRBV4-2 and TRBJ2-3; D is uncertain. Trimming pared 0 bases from V and 8 bases from J, leaving 0 bases between. The germline CDR1 and CDR2 sequences are LGHNA and YNFKEQ. There are 10 residues in the CDR3. CDR3 region: CASSQDTQYF. The CDR3 DNA is TGTGCCAGCAGCCAAGATACGCAGTATTTT.

This clonotype showed up many times. V and J are TRBV11-2 and TRBJ1-3, with unresolved D. V was cut by 0 bases and J by 0 bases, with 3 bases left in between. Germline V gene sequence: CDR1 SGHAT, CDR2 FQNNGV. The CDR3 covers 14 residues. CDR3 sequence: CASSLEYSGNTIYF. The DNA for the CDR3 is TGTGCCAGCAGCTTAGAGTACTCTGGAAACACCATATATTTT.

This CDR3 reads CASSVGPPNSGNTIYF. As DNA, the CDR3 is TGTGCCAGCAGTGTAGGGCCCCCGAACTCTGGAAACACCATATATTTT. The chain combines TRBV2 with TRBJ1-3; no firm D call. V shed 4 bases and J shed 0 bases, with 13 bases lying between them. The CDR3 is 16 amino acids. Per germline, CDR1 SNHLY and CDR2 FYNNEI.

The table lists this clonotype with a few counts. The chain joins TRBV5-1 to TRBJ2-5, with 8 positions matching TRBD1. Trimming removed 4 bases from V and 3 bases from J; junction bases left unmatched: 5. Germline loops: CDR1 SGHRS, CDR2 YFSETQ. The CDR3 loop spans 14 amino acids. CDR3 residues: CASSPRTGKETQYF. CDR3 DNA: TGCGCCAGCAGCCCACGGACAGGGAAAGAGACCCAGTACTTC.